This TCR beta chain was documented in a study of esophageal squamous cell carcinoma under preoperative chemotherapy. Points from the study as a whole: Post-treatment tumor-infiltrating lymphocytes appeared partly derived from peripheral T cells migrating into the tumor. Tumor-infiltrating lymphocytes showed no significant post-chemotherapy TCR diversity increase, unlike peripheral T cells.

TCRdb processed the PCR reads anew with MiXCR; each CDR3 protein has one entry. Of around 34,000 distinct CDR3 sequences listed, around 50% are singletons. As to time point: after preoperative PTX-NDP chemotherapy. Preoperative chemotherapy with paclitaxel-nedaplatin was given to patients before surgery. This clonotype came up a few times. The target antigen is unknown. The receptor comes from a human donor with esophageal squamous cell carcinoma. The donor label of this sample is uncertain. Sample collection was performed from a patient given preoperative chemotherapy.

The CDR3 reads CASSETGWDSGANVLTF. The CDR3 DNA follows: TGTGCCAGCAGCGAAACAGGGTGGGACTCTGGGGCCAACGTCCTGACTTTC. This chain uses TRBV7-3 with TRBJ2-6; D may be TRBD1 (6 bases). V lost 5 bases and J lost 0, with 14 bases in between. Germline V gives CDR1 SGHTA, CDR2 FQGTGA. The CDR3 is made up of 17 amino acids.